This T cell receptor beta chain was recovered during a study of cytomegalovirus exposure and HLA in healthy donors. At the level of the study: The roughly 120 validation repertoires, a later analysis reported, used the same platform as the approximately 670 first-cohort repertoires.

Germline V gene data show CDR1 as SNHLY and CDR2 as FYNNEI. V trimming: 6 bases; J trimming: 5 bases; junction bases outside the gene matches: 11. The CDR3 is 15 residues long. The donors were in the 120-subject validation cohort, distinct from the approximately 700-subject first cohort. Data came from immunoSEQ multiplex PCR; TCRdb stores just in-frame clones and leaves some out. The sample shows about 110,000 clones, 89% of them seen only once. The TCR sequence derives from a woman between 18 and 29 years old in good health and CMV-seronegative. The chain carries TRBV2 and TRBJ2-7, with 9 bases fitting TRBD2. The sequencing input was PBMCs. CDR3 DNA sequence: TGTGCCAGCAGCGAGCTGGGGATAGCGGGGGACGAGCAGTACTTC. This encodes CASSELGIAGDEQYF.